This paragraph covers one T cell receptor (beta chain) sequence. These data originate in a study of blood T cell repertoires in COVID-19. On the study more broadly: Italy, Spain and the United States were the sources of the convalescent and acute COVID-19 samples. PBMCs, B-cell-depleted T cells, or T cells provided the cDNA or gDNA that made up the material.

Germline CDR1 reads PRHDT; CDR2 reads FYEKMQ (reference sequence). V shed 4 bases, J shed 3 bases, and the junction held 5 bases outside the gene matches. This CDR3 has 15 residues. Original methodology: Reference gene primer amplification gave estimated nucleated cell counts. Method: immunoSEQ multiplex PCR; TCRdb's copy keeps in-frame clones and lacks some. The V and J calls and the clone size are those of that table, but D and trimming were determined from the DNA. The sample lists about 46,000 clones; around nine tenths were seen once. Material: peripheral blood. This clonotype was sampled from a man aged 55-75 years with acute or convalescent COVID-19. This rearrangement joins TRBV13 to TRBJ2-2; TRBD2 matches 7 bases. The CDR3 here is CASSSEAGDTGELFF. The CDR3 bases are TGTGCCAGCAGCTCGGAGGCGGGAGACACCGGGGAGCTGTTTTTT.